A selection of T cell receptor beta chains follows, all from one sample in a study of T cell responses to AZD1222 COVID-19 vaccine. Data came from immunoSEQ multiplex PCR; TCRdb stores just in-frame clones and leaves some out. Here the sample spans 94,000 or so clones, under 90% being singletons. The sequencing here drew on peripheral blood, taken on day 0 of AZD1222 vaccination. The source of these receptors is an adult in good health. Both conserved end residues are part of each CDR3. The D gene is left open where the match is weak. Clone sizes are given selectively: once, few, many, or a class where the clone is expanded.

v_gene: TRBV5-8; j_gene: TRBJ2-7; abundance: -; d_gene: -; CDR3aa: CASSGWGSAYEQYF; CDR3nt: TGTGCCAGCAGCGGTTGGGGTTCGGCTTACGAGCAGTACTTC
v_gene: TRBV7-8; j_gene: TRBJ2-1; abundance: -; d_gene: TRBD2; CDR3aa: CASTAGRTLKVSGRASNEQFF; CDR3nt: TGTGCCAGCACGGCTGGTCGCACCTTAAAGGTGAGCGGGAGGGCTTCCAATGAGCAGTTCTTC
v_gene: TRBV27; j_gene: TRBJ2-7; abundance: -; d_gene: TRBD1; CDR3aa: CASNTRTGPYEQYF; CDR3nt: TGTGCCAGCAACACCAGGACAGGCCCCTACGAGCAGTACTTC
v_gene: TRBV2; j_gene: TRBJ2-7; abundance: -; d_gene: TRBD2; CDR3aa: CASSVAGGPDYEQYF; CDR3nt: TGTGCCAGCAGTGTAGCGGGAGGGCCGGACTACGAGCAGTACTTC
v_gene: TRBV19; j_gene: TRBJ2-5; abundance: -; d_gene: -; CDR3aa: CASSIDSGGETQYF; CDR3nt: TGTGCCAGTAGTATAGATTCTGGAGGGGAGACCCAGTACTTC
v_gene: TRBV4-1; j_gene: TRBJ1-4; abundance: -; d_gene: TRBD1; CDR3aa: CASRPTPTGDNEKLFF; CDR3nt: TGCGCCAGCAGACCCACTCCGACAGGGGACAATGAAAAACTGTTTTTT
v_gene: TRBV6-2/TRBV6-3; j_gene: TRBJ2-2; abundance: once; d_gene: TRBD2; CDR3aa: CASSYSGTSANPGELFF; CDR3nt: TGTGCCAGCAGTTACTCCGGGACTAGCGCTAACCCCGGGGAGCTGTTTTTT
v_gene: TRBV5-1; j_gene: TRBJ2-2; abundance: -; d_gene: -; CDR3aa: CASSLAFTITGELFF; CDR3nt: TGCGCCAGCAGCTTGGCCTTCACGATCACCGGGGAGCTGTTTTTT
v_gene: TRBV11-2; j_gene: TRBJ1-2; abundance: -; d_gene: TRBD1; CDR3aa: CASSSRYRTGGSYGYTF; CDR3nt: TGTGCCAGCAGCTCCCGTTACCGGACAGGGGGTAGCTATGGCTACACCTTC
v_gene: TRBV28; j_gene: TRBJ1-6; abundance: -; d_gene: -; CDR3aa: CASSQEDIRGSPLHF; CDR3nt: TGTGCCAGCAGTCAAGAGGACATTCGGGGTTCACCCCTCCACTTT
v_gene: TRBV7-2; j_gene: TRBJ2-5; abundance: -; d_gene: TRBD2; CDR3aa: CASSFTGGETQYF; CDR3nt: TGTGCCAGCAGCTTTACGGGGGGGGAGACCCAGTACTTC
v_gene: TRBV5-1; j_gene: TRBJ1-3; abundance: -; d_gene: -; CDR3aa: CASSLGQAAGNTIYF; CDR3nt: TGCGCCAGCAGCTTGGGACAGGCTGCTGGAAACACCATATATTTT
v_gene: TRBV15; j_gene: TRBJ2-1; abundance: -; d_gene: TRBD2; CDR3aa: CATSSDRGRSYNEQFF; CDR3nt: TGTGCCACCTCTTCGGACCGCGGGAGGTCCTACAATGAGCAGTTCTTC
v_gene: TRBV19; j_gene: TRBJ2-7; abundance: -; d_gene: -; CDR3aa: CASSFGGRGNEQYF; CDR3nt: TGTGCCAGTAGTTTCGGGGGTCGCGGGAACGAGCAGTACTTC
v_gene: TRBV9; j_gene: TRBJ2-7; abundance: -; d_gene: -; CDR3aa: CASSHGTGTYEQYF; CDR3nt: TGTGCCAGCAGCCACGGGACGGGAACCTACGAGCAGTACTTC
v_gene: TRBV4-2; j_gene: TRBJ1-3; abundance: -; d_gene: -; CDR3aa: CASSQDRDSSGNTIYF; CDR3nt: TGTGCCAGCAGCCAAGATAGAGACAGCTCTGGAAACACCATATATTTT
v_gene: TRBV6-5; j_gene: TRBJ1-2; abundance: -; d_gene: -; CDR3aa: CASSYWGGGENYGYTF; CDR3nt: TGTGCCAGCAGTTACTGGGGAGGGGGTGAAAACTATGGCTACACCTTC
v_gene: TRBV28; j_gene: TRBJ2-7; abundance: -; d_gene: -; CDR3aa: CASSQGLDGYEQYF; CDR3nt: TGTGCCAGCAGCCAGGGACTGGACGGCTACGAGCAGTACTTC
v_gene: TRBV6-6; j_gene: TRBJ1-5; abundance: few; d_gene: TRBD1; CDR3aa: CASSPPRQGLRVSGSYLSNQPQHF; CDR3nt: TGTGCCAGCAGTCCACCCCGACAGGGGTTACGGGTTAGTGGAAGTTATCTTAGCAATCAGCCCCAGCATTTT
v_gene: TRBV30; j_gene: TRBJ1-2; abundance: -; d_gene: -; CDR3aa: CAWSVQGLRGYTF; CDR3nt: TGTGCCTGGAGTGTCCAGGGGTTGCGGGGCTACACCTTC
v_gene: TRBV7-8; j_gene: TRBJ2-5; abundance: -; d_gene: -; CDR3aa: CASSLGGSGGETQYF; CDR3nt: TGTGCCAGCAGCTTAGGAGGGTCAGGAGGAGAGACCCAGTACTTC
v_gene: TRBV11-2; j_gene: TRBJ1-2; abundance: -; d_gene: -; CDR3aa: CASSLGSGQNYGYTF; CDR3nt: TGTGCCAGCAGCTTAGGGTCCGGCCAGAACTATGGCTACACCTTC
v_gene: TRBV5-1; j_gene: TRBJ2-5; abundance: -; d_gene: TRBD1; CDR3aa: CASSVGTGEETQYF; CDR3nt: TGCGCCAGCAGCGTGGGCACAGGGGAAGAGACCCAGTACTTC
v_gene: TRBV28; j_gene: TRBJ2-7; abundance: -; d_gene: TRBD2; CDR3aa: CASSPGLAGASSYEQYF; CDR3nt: TGTGCCAGCAGCCCCGGACTAGCGGGAGCCAGCTCCTACGAGCAGTACTTC
v_gene: TRBV28; j_gene: TRBJ1-1; abundance: once; d_gene: -; CDR3aa: CASRITGRTEAFF; CDR3nt: TGTGCCAGCAGAATCACAGGGCGGACTGAAGCTTTCTTT
v_gene: TRBV7-2; j_gene: TRBJ1-1; abundance: -; d_gene: -; CDR3aa: CASSLFYRDTSGNTEAFF; CDR3nt: TGTGCCAGCAGCTTATTTTATAGGGATACGTCCGGGAACACTGAAGCTTTCTTT
v_gene: TRBV5-1; j_gene: TRBJ2-1; abundance: -; d_gene: TRBD2; CDR3aa: CASSSLAGTHNEQFF; CDR3nt: TGCGCCAGCAGCTCCTTAGCGGGGACACACAATGAGCAGTTCTTC
v_gene: TRBV12-3/TRBV12-4; j_gene: TRBJ1-5; abundance: -; d_gene: -; CDR3aa: CASSPGFRQPQHF; CDR3nt: TGTGCCAGCAGTCCCGGGTTCCGTCAGCCCCAGCATTTT
v_gene: TRBV7-9; j_gene: TRBJ2-3; abundance: -; d_gene: TRBD1; CDR3aa: CASTNRGTGSDTQYF; CDR3nt: TGTGCCAGCACCAATAGAGGGACAGGATCAGATACGCAGTATTTT
v_gene: TRBV7-3; j_gene: TRBJ2-3; abundance: -; d_gene: -; CDR3aa: CASSPKGTDTQYF; CDR3nt: TGTGCCAGCAGCCCCAAAGGCACAGATACGCAGTATTTT
v_gene: TRBV28; j_gene: TRBJ2-7; abundance: -; d_gene: -; CDR3aa: CASISGSTYEQYF; CDR3nt: TGTGCCAGCATAAGCGGCTCCACCTACGAGCAGTACTTC
v_gene: TRBV28; j_gene: TRBJ1-1; abundance: -; d_gene: TRBD1; CDR3aa: CASSYTGGYTEAFF; CDR3nt: TGTGCCAGCAGTTACACAGGGGGCTACACTGAAGCTTTCTTT
v_gene: TRBV25-1; j_gene: TRBJ1-2; abundance: -; d_gene: TRBD1; CDR3aa: CASRDSGTGLPMRGYTF; CDR3nt: TGTGCCAGCAGGGACTCCGGGACAGGGCTACCTATGCGTGGCTACACCTTC
v_gene: TRBV7-7; j_gene: TRBJ2-1; abundance: -; d_gene: -; CDR3aa: CASSLARNNEQFF; CDR3nt: TGTGCTAGCAGCCTGGCCCGAAACAATGAGCAGTTCTTC
v_gene: TRBV18; j_gene: TRBJ2-7; abundance: -; d_gene: TRBD1; CDR3aa: CASSRVSGQGAAQTYEQYF; CDR3nt: TGTGCCAGCTCACGGGTTTCGGGACAGGGGGCCGCACAAACCTACGAGCAGTACTTC
v_gene: TRBV2; j_gene: TRBJ2-2; abundance: -; d_gene: -; CDR3aa: CASSTGTRGYTGELFF; CDR3nt: TGTGCCAGCAGCACCGGGACACGAGGTTACACCGGGGAGCTGTTTTTT
v_gene: TRBV6-2/TRBV6-3; j_gene: TRBJ1-2; abundance: -; d_gene: -; CDR3aa: CASSYSRGANYGYTF; CDR3nt: TGTGCCAGCAGTTACTCAAGGGGAGCTAACTATGGCTACACCTTC
v_gene: TRBV6-5; j_gene: TRBJ1-6; abundance: few; d_gene: -; CDR3aa: CASSRLWNSPLHF; CDR3nt: TGTGCCAGCAGTCGCCTTTGGAATTCACCCCTCCACTTT
v_gene: TRBV9; j_gene: TRBJ2-2; abundance: -; d_gene: TRBD2; CDR3aa: CASKFGLAGEAGELFF; CDR3nt: TGTGCCAGCAAATTTGGGCTAGCGGGAGAAGCCGGGGAGCTGTTTTTT
v_gene: TRBV12-5; j_gene: TRBJ2-5; abundance: -; d_gene: TRBD2; CDR3aa: CASGLVGLAGGQETQYF; CDR3nt: TGTGCTAGTGGTTTGGTAGGTCTAGCGGGAGGACAAGAGACCCAGTACTTC
v_gene: TRBV28; j_gene: TRBJ2-2; abundance: -; d_gene: -; CDR3aa: CASRPEGRGASGELFF; CDR3nt: TGTGCCAGCAGACCTGAGGGCAGGGGGGCGTCGGGGGAGCTGTTTTTT
v_gene: TRBV30; j_gene: TRBJ2-2; abundance: -; d_gene: TRBD2; CDR3aa: CASPFSGSLTGELFF; CDR3nt: TGTGCCTCACCCTTTAGCGGGAGTCTAACCGGGGAGCTGTTTTTT
v_gene: TRBV24-1; j_gene: TRBJ1-3; abundance: -; d_gene: -; CDR3aa: CATSDPRGESGNTIYF; CDR3nt: TGTGCCACCAGTGACCCTAGGGGAGAGTCTGGAAACACCATATATTTT
v_gene: TRBV28; j_gene: TRBJ2-7; abundance: -; d_gene: -; CDR3aa: CASNPPGDNYEQYF; CDR3nt: TGTGCCAGCAATCCGCCCGGGGATAACTACGAGCAGTACTTC
v_gene: TRBV21-1; j_gene: TRBJ2-7; abundance: -; d_gene: -; CDR3aa: CASSKRDRPYEQYF; CDR3nt: TGTGCCAGCAGCAAAAGGGACAGGCCTTACGAGCAGTACTTC
v_gene: TRBV30; j_gene: TRBJ2-5; abundance: -; d_gene: TRBD2; CDR3aa: CAWSVKAGAETQYF; CDR3nt: TGTGCCTGGAGTGTGAAAGCGGGAGCGGAGACCCAGTACTTC
v_gene: TRBV28; j_gene: TRBJ2-7; abundance: -; d_gene: TRBD2; CDR3aa: CASSLWASGSYEQYF; CDR3nt: TGTGCCAGCAGTCTCTGGGCTAGCGGCTCCTACGAGCAGTACTTC
v_gene: TRBV27; j_gene: TRBJ2-1; abundance: -; d_gene: -; CDR3aa: CASSLGSYNEQFF; CDR3nt: TGTGCCAGCAGTTTGGGCTCTTACAATGAGCAGTTCTTC
v_gene: TRBV7-9; j_gene: TRBJ2-5; abundance: -; d_gene: -; CDR3aa: CASSQDSQETQYF; CDR3nt: TGTGCCAGCAGCCAGGACAGTCAAGAGACCCAGTACTTC
v_gene: TRBV5-5; j_gene: TRBJ2-5; abundance: -; d_gene: TRBD1; CDR3aa: CASSPYRGETQYF; CDR3nt: TGTGCCAGCAGCCCCTACAGGGGAGAGACCCAGTACTTC
v_gene: TRBV15; j_gene: TRBJ2-7; abundance: -; d_gene: TRBD2; CDR3aa: CATSRDPLASGNHEQYF; CDR3nt: TGTGCCACCAGCAGAGATCCTCTTGCTAGCGGGAACCACGAGCAGTACTTC
v_gene: TRBV28; j_gene: TRBJ1-5; abundance: -; d_gene: -; CDR3aa: CASPSDSSNQPQHF; CDR3nt: TGTGCCAGCCCCTCCGACAGTAGCAATCAGCCCCAGCATTTT
v_gene: TRBV5-1; j_gene: TRBJ2-1; abundance: -; d_gene: TRBD2; CDR3aa: CASSSVTSGRGDEQFF; CDR3nt: TGCGCCAGCAGCTCAGTAACTAGCGGGAGGGGGGATGAGCAGTTCTTC